The rows below give T cell receptor beta chains drawn from one sample of a study of CXCR3-negative and CXCR3-positive naive CD8 T cells. With the 5' RACE reads reprocessed, TCRdb shows one record per CDR3 protein and no DNA. This table lists 100,000 or so distinct CDR3 sequences. Sequenced: naive CXCR3+ CD8+ T cells from blood. The receptors here all came from a human donor in good health. Some clones in this sample may be carry-over from other donors' samples. Both conserved end residues are part of each CDR3. For some rows the clone size is stated as once, few or many, or as a class when expanded; others skip it.

>.|TRBJ2-2|TRBV5-5
CASSRGQGTGELFF
>.|TRBJ2-7|TRBV6-2/TRBV6-3
CASSYTQLAGGPYEQYF
>.|TRBJ2-1|TRBV20-1
CSARDRFERSPREFF
>.|TRBJ2-7|TRBV27
CASSLRGDQYEQYF
>.|TRBJ2-2|TRBV5-5
CASSAPGGLNTGELFF
>.|TRBJ2-7|TRBV27
CASHLQGSYEQYF
>.|TRBJ2-7|TRBV2
CASSETPGSSYEQYF
>.|TRBJ2-3|TRBV29-1
CSVLTGEADTQYF
>.|TRBJ1-2|TRBV29-1
CSVVTWTGGDYGYTF
>.|TRBJ2-1|TRBV7-9
CASSVGLTTDEQFF
>.|TRBJ2-5|TRBV4-1
CASSQDTGGVETQYF
>.|TRBJ2-1|TRBV7-6
CASSYGGNTDKDNEQFF
>.|TRBJ2-1|TRBV10-1
CASSGASADEQFF
>.|TRBJ1-2|TRBV15
CATSRDSGPPLSYGYTF
>.|TRBJ2-5|TRBV28
CASSLVRGRQTQYF
>.|TRBJ2-1|TRBV27
CASNPLSGSWFEQFF
>.|TRBJ2-4|TRBV2
CASSEEGRGVLAKNIQYF
>.|TRBJ2-7|TRBV29-1
CSAATTSSYEQYF
>medium-sized|TRBJ2-7|TRBV20-1
CSGTSGGGYEQYF
>.|TRBJ1-2|TRBV7-9
CASSLESLDGYTF
>.|TRBJ2-2|TRBV7-6
CASSLAVGELFF
>.|TRBJ2-3|TRBV19
CASSPATSGTDTQYF
>.|TRBJ2-7|TRBV25-1
CASSEWDEQYF
>.|TRBJ1-2|TRBV12-3/TRBV12-4
CASSPSYYGYTF
>.|TRBJ2-1|TRBV20-1
CSARDRVNNEQFF
>.|TRBJ1-1|TRBV2
CASSVDSMNTEAFF
>.|TRBJ2-1|TRBV20-1
CSATPGGTGLNEQFF
>.|TRBJ2-1|TRBV7-6
CASSLGQGRDEQFF
>.|TRBJ2-1|TRBV11-2
CASSNTVYNEQFF
>.|TRBJ2-7|TRBV9
CASSVRGSGGYEQYF
>.|TRBJ2-1|TRBV6-6
CASSYDGEQFF
>.|TRBJ2-5|TRBV7-9
CASSLATGTAQETQYF
>.|TRBJ1-2|TRBV5-1
CASSLVGGEPDGYTF
>.|TRBJ2-7|TRBV28
CASSLGYGTGLYEQYF
>.|TRBJ2-3|TRBV19
CASSITPVSTDTQYF
>.|TRBJ2-5|TRBV28
CASSSRGLGQETQYF
>.|TRBJ2-1|TRBV20-1
CSARDLEGLSYNEQFF
>.|TRBJ2-5|TRBV20-1
CSARAFSGQETQYF
>.|TRBJ2-5|TRBV7-9
CASSLTGGMETQYF
>.|TRBJ2-2|TRBV19
CASSISIGSHTGELFF
>.|TRBJ2-3|TRBV2
CASSASRFVDTQYF